One and the same sample provided the 5 T cell receptor beta chains below, sequenced in a study of OX40 agonist ivuxolimab in advanced cancers. Sequencing used immunoSEQ multiplex PCR; TCRdb keeps in-frame clones, though not all of them. The data contain fewer than 45,000 clones, roughly 84% of them singletons. The starting material was CD4+ or CD8+ T cells sorted from blood, obtained in a trial of the OX40 agonist ivuxolimab. Source of these receptors: an adult with an advanced solid tumor such as melanoma, head and neck, liver or kidney cancer.

The chain recombines TRBV19 with TRBJ2-4, with 8 bases identical to TRBD1. The germline CDR1 and CDR2 sequences are LNHDA and SQIVND (reference sequence). Trimming at V came to 5 bases and at J to 3 bases, leaving 15 bases not matched to a gene. The CDR3 runs to 18 residues. The DNA of the CDR3 is TGTGCCAGTAGTTGGGGACAGGCCGGATTAGGGGACAAAAACATTCAGTACTTC. Translated, it gives CASSWGQAGLGDKNIQYF.

The genes are TRBV11-2 and TRBJ2-7, with 12 bases identical to TRBD2. The CDR3 totals 15 residues. Losses at the gene ends were 6 bases for V and 4 bases for J; bases not matched to a gene: 7. Per germline, CDR1 SGHAT and CDR2 FQNNGV. This chain's CDR3 is CASSPRLAGVYEQYF. CDR3 sequence (DNA): TGTGCCAGCAGTCCCCGACTAGCGGGAGTTTACGAGCAGTACTTC.

This chain connects TRBV28 to TRBJ1-2; D is unresolved. V gave up 8 bases and J gave up 7 bases, with 17 bases separating them. The CDR3 runs to 13 residues. The V gene's germline CDR1 is MDHEN and CDR2 SYDVKM. The DNA of the CDR3 is TGTGCCAGCCTCAGCGGGCCAGGAACTGGCTACACCTTC. The encoded protein is CASLSGPGTGYTF.

The rearrangement uses TRBV5-4 and TRBJ2-1; D not resolved. This CDR3 is built from 12 residues. The germline V gene encodes CDR1 SGHNT and CDR2 YYREEE (reference sequence). Trimming left V 4 bases short and J 5 bases short, with 7 bases between. In DNA, the CDR3 is TGTGCCAGCAGCCTCCCCAACAATGAGCAGTTCTTC. Protein: CASSLPNNEQFF.

This chain links TRBV18 with TRBJ2-5; D call uncertain. The CDR3 length is 17 residues. Germline CDR1 is KGHSH and CDR2 is LQKENI. The V end lost 0 bases, the J end lost 5 bases, and 19 bases lay between the germline ends. The CDR3 DNA reads as TGTGCCAGCTCACCACCGGAAGTGGACCTAGAACAGGAGACCCAGTACTTC. Translating it yields CASSPPEVDLEQETQYF.